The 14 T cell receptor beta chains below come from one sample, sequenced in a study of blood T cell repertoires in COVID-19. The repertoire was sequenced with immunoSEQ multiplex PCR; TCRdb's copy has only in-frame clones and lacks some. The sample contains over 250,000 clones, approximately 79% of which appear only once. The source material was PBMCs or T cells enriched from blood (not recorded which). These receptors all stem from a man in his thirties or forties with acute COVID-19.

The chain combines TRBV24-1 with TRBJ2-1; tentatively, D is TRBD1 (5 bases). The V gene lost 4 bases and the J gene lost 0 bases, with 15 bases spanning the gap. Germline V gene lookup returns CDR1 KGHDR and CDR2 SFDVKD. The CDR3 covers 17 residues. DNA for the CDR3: TGTGCCACCAGTGACGGTGTTTCAGGGCTCTCCTACAATGAGCAGTTCTTC. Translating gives CATSDGVSGLSYNEQFF.

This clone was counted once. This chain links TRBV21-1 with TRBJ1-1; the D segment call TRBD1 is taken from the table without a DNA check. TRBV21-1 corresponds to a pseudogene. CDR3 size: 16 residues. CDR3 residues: CASSKGQGRLSTEAFF. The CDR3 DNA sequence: TGTGCCAGCAGCAAAGGGCAGGGCAGACTCTCCACTGAAGCTTTCTTT.

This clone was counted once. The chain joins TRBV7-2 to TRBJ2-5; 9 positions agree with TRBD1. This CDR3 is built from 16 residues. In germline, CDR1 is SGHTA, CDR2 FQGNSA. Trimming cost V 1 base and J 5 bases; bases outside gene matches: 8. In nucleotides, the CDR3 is TGTGCCAGCAGCTTAGGCCGACAGGGGGTTGTCGAGACCCAGTACTTC. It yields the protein CASSLGRQGVVETQYF.

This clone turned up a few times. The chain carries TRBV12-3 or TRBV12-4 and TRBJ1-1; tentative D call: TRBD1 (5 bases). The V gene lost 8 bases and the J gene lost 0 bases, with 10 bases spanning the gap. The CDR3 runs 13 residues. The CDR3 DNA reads TGTGCCAGCGGAGGGACCGTGAACACTGAAGCTTTCTTT. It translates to CASGGTVNTEAFF.

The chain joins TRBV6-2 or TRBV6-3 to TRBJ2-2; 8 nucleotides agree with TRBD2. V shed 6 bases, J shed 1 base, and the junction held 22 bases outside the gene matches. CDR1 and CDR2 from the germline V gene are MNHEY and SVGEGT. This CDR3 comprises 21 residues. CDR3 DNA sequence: TGTGCCAGCAGCCCACCCCGTGGGACCGCGGGAGGAGGTTGGAACACCGGGGAGCTGTTTTTT. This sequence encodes CASSPPRGTAGGGWNTGELFF.

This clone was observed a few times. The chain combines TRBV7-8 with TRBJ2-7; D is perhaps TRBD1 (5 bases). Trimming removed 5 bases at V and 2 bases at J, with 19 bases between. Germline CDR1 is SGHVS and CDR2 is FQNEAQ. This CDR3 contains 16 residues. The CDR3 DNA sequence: TGTGCCAGCAGCGCAATTGGTGGTGGGGCCCCCTACGAGCAGTACGTC. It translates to CASSAIGGGAPYEQYV.

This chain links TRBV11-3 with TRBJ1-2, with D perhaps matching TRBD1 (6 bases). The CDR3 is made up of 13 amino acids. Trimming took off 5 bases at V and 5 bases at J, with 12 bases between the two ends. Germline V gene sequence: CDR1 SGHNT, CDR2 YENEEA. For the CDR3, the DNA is TGTGCCAGCAGCAAACTCACAGGGTATGGCTACACCTTC. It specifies CASSKLTGYGYTF.

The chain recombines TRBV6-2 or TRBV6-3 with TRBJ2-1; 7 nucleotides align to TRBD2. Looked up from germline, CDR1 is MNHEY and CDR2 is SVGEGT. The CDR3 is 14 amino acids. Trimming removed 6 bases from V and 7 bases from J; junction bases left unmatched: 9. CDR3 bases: TGTGCCAGCAGCCGGGGGGATGGACGGAATGAGCAGTTCTTC. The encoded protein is CASSRGDGRNEQFF.

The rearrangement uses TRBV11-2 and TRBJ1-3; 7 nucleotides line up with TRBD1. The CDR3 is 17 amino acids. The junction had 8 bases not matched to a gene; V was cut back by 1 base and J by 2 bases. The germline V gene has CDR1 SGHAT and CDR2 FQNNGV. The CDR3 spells CASSLVSGQAAGNTIYF. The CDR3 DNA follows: TGTGCCAGCAGCTTAGTGTCCGGACAGGCCGCTGGAAACACCATATATTTT.

The CDR3, as DNA: TGCGCCAGCAGCCCAATAGCGGGGTGGGAGCTGTTTTTT. Translated, it gives CASSPIAGWELFF. The chain carries TRBV4-1 and TRBJ2-2; the match to TRBD2 covers 8 bases. Germline CDR1 and CDR2: MGHRA and YSYEKL. The ends lost 4 bases at V and 9 bases at J; junction bases unmatched: 4. This CDR3 region has 13 residues.

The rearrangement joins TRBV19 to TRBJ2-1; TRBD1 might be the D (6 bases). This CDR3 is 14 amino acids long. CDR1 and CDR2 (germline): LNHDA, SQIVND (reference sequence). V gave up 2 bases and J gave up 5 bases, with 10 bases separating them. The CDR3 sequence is CASSITGINNEQFF. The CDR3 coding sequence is TGTGCCAGTAGTATAACAGGGATTAACAATGAGCAGTTCTTC. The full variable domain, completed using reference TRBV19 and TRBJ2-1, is DGGITQSPKYLFRKEGQNVTLSCEQNLNHDAMYWYRQDPGQGLRLIYYSQIVNDFQKGDIAEGYSVSREKKESFPLTVTSAQKNPTAFYLCASSITGINNEQFFGPGTRLTVL.

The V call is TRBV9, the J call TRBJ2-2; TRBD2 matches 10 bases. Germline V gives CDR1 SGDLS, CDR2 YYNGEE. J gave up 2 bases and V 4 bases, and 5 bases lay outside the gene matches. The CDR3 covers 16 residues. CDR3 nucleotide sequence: TGTGCCAGCAGCCGAACTAGCGGGATTAACACCGGGGAGCTGTTTTTT. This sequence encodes CASSRTSGINTGELFF.

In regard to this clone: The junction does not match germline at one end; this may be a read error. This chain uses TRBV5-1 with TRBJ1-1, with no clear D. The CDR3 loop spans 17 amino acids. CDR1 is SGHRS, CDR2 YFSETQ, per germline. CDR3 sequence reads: CASSPLGSVSPNTEAFF. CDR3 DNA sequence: TGTGCCAGCAGCCCTTTAGGGAGTGTGTCCCCGAACACTGAAGCTTTCTTT.

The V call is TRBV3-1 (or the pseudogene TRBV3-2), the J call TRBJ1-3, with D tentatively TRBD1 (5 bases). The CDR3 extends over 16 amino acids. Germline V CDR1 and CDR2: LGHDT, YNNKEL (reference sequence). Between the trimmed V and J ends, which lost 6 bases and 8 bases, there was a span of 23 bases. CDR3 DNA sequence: TGTGCCAGCAGTCATAGGGCAGCGGGACTTGGGGACACCATATATTTT. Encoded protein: CASSHRAAGLGDTIYF.